The clone carrying this T cell receptor (beta chain) was seen once. The junction departs from the called germline gene at one end, perhaps through a read error. This entry belongs to a study of blood T cells in healthy people across ages. Per the germline V gene, CDR1 is SQVTM and CDR2 is ANQGSEA. This CDR3 has 12 residues. PCR was performed a second time for roughly 6 to 12 cycles using a sample-barcoded 5' primer and a J-beta primer mix. Every cDNA molecule carried a tag from a template-switch adaptor bearing 12 random nucleotides. TCRdb fed the 5' RACE reads into MiXCR, producing one record per CDR3 protein. The sample has approximately 690,000 distinct CDR3 sequences, roughly two fifths seen once; the top ten hold 25% to 35%.

This receptor was taken from a man older than 75 in good health. Material for sequencing was blood. The chain recombines TRBV29-1 with TRBJ2-7, with a weak D call TRBD1 (6 bases). CDR3 amino acids: CSVEVQGYERYF. CDR3 bases: TGCAGCGTCGAAGTACAGGGCTACGAGCGGTACTTC.